This T cell receptor (beta chain) appears in the sequencing data of a study of blood T cell repertoires in COVID-19 (dated by TCRdb to the early 2020s). For the wider study: Samples from collaborators originated in the United States, Italy and Spain and spanned both the acute and convalescent phases of COVID-19. Sample metadata almost always included a de-identified subject ID, COVID-19 status, age in years and sex. The samples were drawn from two sources: the first 160 participants of the ongoing ImmuneRACE study, and over 950 subjects contributed by 6 global collaborators. Subjects who had been exposed to COVID-19, were actively infected with it, or had recovered from it provided the deeply sampled blood TCRbeta repertoires that made up the dataset. A freely available public database, intended as a resource for researchers studying the immune response to SARS-CoV-2, is where the repertoires were released. Where HLA class I and class II types were available, the types were taken from metadata supplied by the sample provider, not from assay-based typing. The prospective study material was composed of cDNA or gDNA derived from T cells, B-cell-depleted T cells, or PBMCs.

Via the germline V gene, CDR1 is SGHVS and CDR2 FQNEAQ. The CDR3 sequence holds 13 residues, the cysteine and phenylalanine included. Only CDR3 DNA remains: 39 bases, in frame from the first base. A distance of 14 bases separates the germline ends of V and J, which lose 4 bases and 8 bases respectively. Collaborating institutions collected whole blood in K2EDTA tubes following their own protocols. For TCRbeta analysis, collaborator samples were shipped as frozen whole blood, as isolated PBMCs, or as DNA extracted from either sample type. On this clone itself: The specificity of this receptor is unknown. Per-nucleotide qualities are absent, and no much larger clonotype sits a single base away.

The immunoSEQ Assay, a bias-controlled multiplex PCR, was used to amplify TCRbeta CDR3 regions from genomic DNA. Turning to the authors' computational methods: The number of nucleated cells in each sample was estimated by amplification of reference gene primers within the assay. To quantify the absolute abundance of each unique TCRbeta CDR3 rearrangement, sequence reads were collapsed and filtered. For each sample, productive Simpson clonality was calculated as the square root of Simpson's diversity index across productive rearrangements. Sourced from immuneACCESS, this table was stored by TCRdb with only in-frame sequences that have V and J called. A share of the clones is absent; for the studies checked, an unresolved V gene accounts for under half, and the remainder has no known explanation. The V and J calls and clone size were taken over from that table, and D and trimming were inferred from the DNA. This sample is represented by about 52,000 clones; about 90% of them were singletons. The biggest ten clones account for 15% of the sample.

General findings and caveats noted by the study authors: The amount of clinical and demographic metadata varied by source and participant and was provided uncurated.

Material: peripheral blood. The TCR comes from a human donor with active COVID-19. The donor label of this sample is uncertain. This receptor chain uses TRBV7-8 and TRBJ1-2; the D gene cannot be named for sure. The CDR3 in this case is CASSYSGARGYTF. The nucleotide sequence is TGTGCCAGCAGCTATTCGGGAGCGAGAGGCTACACCTTC.